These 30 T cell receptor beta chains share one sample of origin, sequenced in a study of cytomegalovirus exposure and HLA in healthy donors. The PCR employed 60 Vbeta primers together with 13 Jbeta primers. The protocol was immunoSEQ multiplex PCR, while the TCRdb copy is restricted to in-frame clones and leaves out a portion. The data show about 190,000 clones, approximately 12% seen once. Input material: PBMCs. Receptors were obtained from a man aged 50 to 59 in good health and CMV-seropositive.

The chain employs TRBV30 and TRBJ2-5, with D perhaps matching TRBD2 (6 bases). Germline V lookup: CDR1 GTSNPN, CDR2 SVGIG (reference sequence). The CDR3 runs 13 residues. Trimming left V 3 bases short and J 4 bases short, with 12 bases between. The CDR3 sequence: CAWRGGRAETQYF. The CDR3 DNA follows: TGTGCCTGGAGGGGAGGACGGGCAGAGACCCAGTACTTC.

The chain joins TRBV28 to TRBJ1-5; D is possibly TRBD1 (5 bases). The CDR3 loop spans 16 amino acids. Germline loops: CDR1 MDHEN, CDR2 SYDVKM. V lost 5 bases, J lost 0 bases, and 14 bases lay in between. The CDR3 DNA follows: TGTGCCAGCAGTGTCCCCGGGACTGATAGCAATCAGCCCCAGCATTTT. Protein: CASSVPGTDSNQPQHF.

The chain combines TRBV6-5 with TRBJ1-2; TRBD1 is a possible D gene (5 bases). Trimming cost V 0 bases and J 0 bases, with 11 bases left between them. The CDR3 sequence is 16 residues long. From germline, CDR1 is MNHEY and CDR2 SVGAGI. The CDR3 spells CASSYSGWGTNYGYTF. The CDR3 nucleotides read TGTGCCAGCAGTTACTCGGGCTGGGGCACTAACTATGGCTACACCTTC.

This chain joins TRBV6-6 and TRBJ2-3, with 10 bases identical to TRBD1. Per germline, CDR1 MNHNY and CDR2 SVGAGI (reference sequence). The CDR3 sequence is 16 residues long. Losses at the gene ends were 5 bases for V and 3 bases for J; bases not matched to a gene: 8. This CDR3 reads CASSHGQGGVTDTQYF. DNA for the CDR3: TGTGCCAGCAGTCACGGACAGGGGGGCGTAACAGATACGCAGTATTTT.

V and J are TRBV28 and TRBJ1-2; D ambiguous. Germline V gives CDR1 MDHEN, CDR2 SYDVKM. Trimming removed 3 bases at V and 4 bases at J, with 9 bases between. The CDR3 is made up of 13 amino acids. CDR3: CASSFGLFYGYTF. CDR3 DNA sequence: TGTGCCAGCAGTTTTGGACTGTTCTATGGCTACACCTTC.

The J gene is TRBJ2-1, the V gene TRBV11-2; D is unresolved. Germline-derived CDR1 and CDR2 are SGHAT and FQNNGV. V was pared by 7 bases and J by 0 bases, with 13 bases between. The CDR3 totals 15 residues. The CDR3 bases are TGTGCCAGCACCGCCCTCCGGAGCTCCTACAATGAGCAGTTCTTC. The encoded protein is CASTALRSSYNEQFF.

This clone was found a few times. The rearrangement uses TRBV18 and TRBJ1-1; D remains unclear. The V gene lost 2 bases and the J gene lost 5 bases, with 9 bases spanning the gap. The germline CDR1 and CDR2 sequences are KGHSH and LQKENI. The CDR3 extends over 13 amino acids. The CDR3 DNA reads TGTGCCAGCTCACCAGCGGTTGATACTGAAGCTTTCTTT. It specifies CASSPAVDTEAFF.

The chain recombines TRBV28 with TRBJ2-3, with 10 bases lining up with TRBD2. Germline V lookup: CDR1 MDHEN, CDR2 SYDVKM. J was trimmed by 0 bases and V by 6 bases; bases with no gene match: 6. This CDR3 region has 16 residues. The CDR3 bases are TGTGCCAGCAGGACCACTAGCGGGGCTAGCACAGATACGCAGTATTTT. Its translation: CASRTTSGASTDTQYF. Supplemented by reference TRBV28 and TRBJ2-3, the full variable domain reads DVKVTQSSRYLVKRTGEKVFLECVQDMDHENMFWYRQDPGLGLRLIYFSYDVKMKEKGDIPEGYSVSREKKERFSLILESASTNQTSMYLCASRTTSGASTDTQYFGPGTRLTVL.

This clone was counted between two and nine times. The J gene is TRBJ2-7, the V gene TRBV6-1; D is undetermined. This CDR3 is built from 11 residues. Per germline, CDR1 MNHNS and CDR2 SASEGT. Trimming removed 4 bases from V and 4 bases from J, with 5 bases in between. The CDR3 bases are TGTGCCAGCAGTGCCCTTTACGAGCAGTACTTC. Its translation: CASSALYEQYF.

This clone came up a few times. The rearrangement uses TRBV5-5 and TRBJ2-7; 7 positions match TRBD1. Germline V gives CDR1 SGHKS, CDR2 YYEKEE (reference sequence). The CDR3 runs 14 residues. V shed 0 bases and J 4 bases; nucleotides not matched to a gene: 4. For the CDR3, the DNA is TGTGCCAGCAGCTTGGGACAGGGCGGGTACGAGCAGTACTTC. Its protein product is CASSLGQGGYEQYF. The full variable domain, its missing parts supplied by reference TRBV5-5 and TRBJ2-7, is DAGVTQSPTHLIKTRGQQVTLRCSPISGHKSVSWYQQVLGQGPQFIFQYYEKEERGRGNFPDRFSARQFPNYSSELNVNALLLGDSALYLCASSLGQGGYEQYFGPGTRLTVT.

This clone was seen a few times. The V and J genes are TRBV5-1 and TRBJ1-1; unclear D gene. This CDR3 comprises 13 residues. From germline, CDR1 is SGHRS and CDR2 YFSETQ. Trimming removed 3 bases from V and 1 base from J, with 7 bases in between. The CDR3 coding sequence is TGCGCCAGCAGCTGGAGTGGGAACACTGAAGCTTTCTTT. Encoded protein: CASSWSGNTEAFF.

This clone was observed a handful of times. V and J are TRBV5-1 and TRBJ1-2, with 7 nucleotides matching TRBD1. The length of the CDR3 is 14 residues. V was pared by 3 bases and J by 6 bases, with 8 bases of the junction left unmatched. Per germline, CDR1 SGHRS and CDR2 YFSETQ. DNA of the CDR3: TGCGCCAGCAGCTCGACGACAGGGCTAAATGGCTACACCTTC. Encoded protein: CASSSTTGLNGYTF.

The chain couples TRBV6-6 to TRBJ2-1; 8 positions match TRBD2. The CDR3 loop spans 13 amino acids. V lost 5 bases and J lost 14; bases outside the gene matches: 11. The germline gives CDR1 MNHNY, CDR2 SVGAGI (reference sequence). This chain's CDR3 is CASSAMRGAREFF. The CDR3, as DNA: TGTGCCAGCAGTGCGATGCGGGGGGCCAGGGAGTTCTTC.

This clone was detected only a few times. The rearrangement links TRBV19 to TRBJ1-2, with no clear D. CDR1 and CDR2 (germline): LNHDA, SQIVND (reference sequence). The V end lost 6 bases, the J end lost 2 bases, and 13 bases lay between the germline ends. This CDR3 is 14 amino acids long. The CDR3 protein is CASRLRDLNYGYTF. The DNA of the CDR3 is TGTGCCAGTAGGCTCCGAGATCTGAACTATGGCTACACCTTC.

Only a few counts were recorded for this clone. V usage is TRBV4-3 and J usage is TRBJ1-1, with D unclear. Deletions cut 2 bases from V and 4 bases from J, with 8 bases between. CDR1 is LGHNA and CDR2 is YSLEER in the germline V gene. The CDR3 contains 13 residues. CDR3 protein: CASSQQQSTEAFF. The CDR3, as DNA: TGCGCCAGCAGCCAACAACAGTCCACTGAAGCTTTCTTT.

The CDR3 nucleotides read TGTGCCAGCAGTTTATCCAGGGGGCGTCCCCTCACCGGGGAGCTGTTTTTT. Translated, it gives CASSLSRGRPLTGELFF. The chain has TRBV28 and TRBJ2-2; 8 bases are shared with TRBD1. CDR1 and CDR2 (germline): MDHEN, SYDVKM. The CDR3 runs to 17 residues. The trim removed 1 base at V and 4 bases at J, leaving 8 bases unmatched. The full variable domain, completed using reference TRBV28 and TRBJ2-2, is DVKVTQSSRYLVKRTGEKVFLECVQDMDHENMFWYRQDPGLGLRLIYFSYDVKMKEKGDIPEGYSVSREKKERFSLILESASTNQTSMYLCASSLSRGRPLTGELFFGEGSRLTVL.

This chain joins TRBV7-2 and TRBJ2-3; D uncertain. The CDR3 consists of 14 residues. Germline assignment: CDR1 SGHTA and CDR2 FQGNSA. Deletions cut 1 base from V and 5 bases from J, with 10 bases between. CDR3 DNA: TGTGCCAGCAGCTTAGACTCGTCCTTAGATACGCAGTATTTT. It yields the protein CASSLDSSLDTQYF.

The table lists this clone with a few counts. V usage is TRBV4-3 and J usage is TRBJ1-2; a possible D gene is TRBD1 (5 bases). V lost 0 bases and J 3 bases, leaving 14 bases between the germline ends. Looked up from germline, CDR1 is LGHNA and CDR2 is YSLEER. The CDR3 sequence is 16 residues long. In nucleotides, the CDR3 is TGCGCCAGCAGCCAAGAAGGGGTTCTGAGTGACTATGGCTACACCTTC. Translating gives CASSQEGVLSDYGYTF.

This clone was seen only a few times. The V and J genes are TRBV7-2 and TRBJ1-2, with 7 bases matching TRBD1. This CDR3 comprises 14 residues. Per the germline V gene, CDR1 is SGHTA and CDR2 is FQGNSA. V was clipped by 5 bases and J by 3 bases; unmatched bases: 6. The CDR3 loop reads CASSASGTDYGYTF. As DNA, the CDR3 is TGTGCCAGCAGCGCTAGCGGGACAGACTATGGCTACACCTTC.

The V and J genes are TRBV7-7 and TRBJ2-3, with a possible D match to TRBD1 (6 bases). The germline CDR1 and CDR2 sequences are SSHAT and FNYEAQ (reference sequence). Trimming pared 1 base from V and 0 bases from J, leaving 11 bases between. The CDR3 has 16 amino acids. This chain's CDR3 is CASSLEAGASTDTQYF. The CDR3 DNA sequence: TGTGCCAGCAGCTTAGAGGCAGGGGCTAGCACAGATACGCAGTATTTT.

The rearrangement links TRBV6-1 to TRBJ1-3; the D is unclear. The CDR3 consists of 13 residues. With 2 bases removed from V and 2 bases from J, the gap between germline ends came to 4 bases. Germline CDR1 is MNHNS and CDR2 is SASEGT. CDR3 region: CASSEPAGNTIYF. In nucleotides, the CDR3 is TGTGCCAGCAGTGAACCAGCTGGAAACACCATATATTTT.

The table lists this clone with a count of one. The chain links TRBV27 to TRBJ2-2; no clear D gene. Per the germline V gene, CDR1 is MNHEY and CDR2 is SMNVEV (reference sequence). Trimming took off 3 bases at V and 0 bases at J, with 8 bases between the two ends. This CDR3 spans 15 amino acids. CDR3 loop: CASSFGSANTGELFF. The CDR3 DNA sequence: TGTGCCAGCAGTTTTGGCAGCGCGAACACCGGGGAGCTGTTTTTT.

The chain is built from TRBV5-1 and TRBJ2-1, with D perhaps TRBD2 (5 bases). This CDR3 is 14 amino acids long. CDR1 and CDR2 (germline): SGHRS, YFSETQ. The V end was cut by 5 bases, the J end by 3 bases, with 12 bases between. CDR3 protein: CASSVERHYNEQFF. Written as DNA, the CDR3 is TGCGCCAGCAGTGTCGAGCGGCACTACAATGAGCAGTTCTTC.

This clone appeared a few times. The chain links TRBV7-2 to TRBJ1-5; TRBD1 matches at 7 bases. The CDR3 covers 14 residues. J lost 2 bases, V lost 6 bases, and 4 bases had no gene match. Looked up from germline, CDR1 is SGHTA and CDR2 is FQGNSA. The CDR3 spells CASSPDRGNQPQHF. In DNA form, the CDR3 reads TGTGCCAGCAGTCCCGACAGGGGCAATCAGCCCCAGCATTTT.

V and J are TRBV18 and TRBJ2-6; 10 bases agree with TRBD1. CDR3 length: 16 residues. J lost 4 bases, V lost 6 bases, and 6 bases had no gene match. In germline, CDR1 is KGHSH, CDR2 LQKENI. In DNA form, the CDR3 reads TGTGCCAGCTCCCCCGGGACAGGGGCAGGGGCCAACGTCCTGACTTTC. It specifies CASSPGTGAGANVLTF. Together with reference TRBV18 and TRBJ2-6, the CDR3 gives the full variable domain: NAGVMQNPRHLVRRRGQEARLRCSPMKGHSHVYWYRQLPEEGLKFMVYLQKENIIDESGMPKERFSAEFPKEGPSILRIQQVVRGDSAAYFCASSPGTGAGANVLTFGAGSRLTVL.

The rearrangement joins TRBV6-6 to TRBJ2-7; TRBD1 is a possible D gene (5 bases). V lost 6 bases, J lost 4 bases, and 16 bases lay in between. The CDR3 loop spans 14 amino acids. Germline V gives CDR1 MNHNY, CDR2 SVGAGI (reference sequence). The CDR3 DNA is TGTGCCAGCAGGGGGCTCCCCCCAACATACGAGCAGTACGTC. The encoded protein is CASRGLPPTYEQYV.

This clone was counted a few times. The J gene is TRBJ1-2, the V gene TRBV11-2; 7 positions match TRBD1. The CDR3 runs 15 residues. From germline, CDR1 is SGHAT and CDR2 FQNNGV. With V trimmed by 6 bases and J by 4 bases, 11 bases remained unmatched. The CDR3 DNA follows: TGTGCCAGCAGTCCCCGGACAGGAGGGAGCTATGGCTACACCTTC. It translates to CASSPRTGGSYGYTF.

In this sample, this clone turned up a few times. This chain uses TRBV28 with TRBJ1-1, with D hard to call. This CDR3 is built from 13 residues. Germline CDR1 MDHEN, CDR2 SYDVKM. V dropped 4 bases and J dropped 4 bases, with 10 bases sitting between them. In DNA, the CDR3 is TGTGCCAGCAGTTCTCCCGGTCGCACTGAAGCTTTCTTT. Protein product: CASSSPGRTEAFF.

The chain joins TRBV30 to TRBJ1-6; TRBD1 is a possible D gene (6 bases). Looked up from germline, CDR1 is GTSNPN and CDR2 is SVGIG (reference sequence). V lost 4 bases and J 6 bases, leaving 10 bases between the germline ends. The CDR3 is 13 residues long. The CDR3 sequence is CAWMTQGNSPLHF. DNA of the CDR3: TGTGCCTGGATGACACAGGGTAATTCACCCCTCCACTTT.

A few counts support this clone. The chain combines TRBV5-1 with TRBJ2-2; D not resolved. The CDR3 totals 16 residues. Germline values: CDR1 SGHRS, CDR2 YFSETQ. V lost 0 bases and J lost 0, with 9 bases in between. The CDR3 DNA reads TGCGCCAGCAGCTTGGAGGTAGCCGCGAACACCGGGGAGCTGTTTTTT. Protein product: CASSLEVAANTGELFF.